The T cell receptor (beta chain) under discussion was sequenced for a study of beta chain features in type 1 diabetes (dated by TCRdb to about 2018). Some background on the complete study: Mean age, gender distribution, total cell number and subset yield did not differ between patients and healthy donors. Regulatory and stem cell-like memory subsets were isolated from only 8 patients and roughly 8 healthy donors, whereas naive and central memory subsets came from all 28 donors. In the study, TCRB repertoires of sorted circulating CD4+ T cell subsets from recently diagnosed type 1 diabetes patients were compared with those of matched healthy donors. A total of some 100,000,000 sorted cells were examined across all samples, and a strong correlation was observed between cell number per subset and RNA yield. What the authors observed across the whole study: Only small numbers of individuals were included in the HLA sub-analyses, which left unresolved whether HLA type had any influence on TCRB rearrangement. Naive, central memory and regulatory TCRB repertoires appeared to be more alike among patients than among healthy donors. Fewer insertions and more nucleotide deletions at VDJ recombination sites were observed in patients with type 1 diabetes, implying thymic rearrangement abnormalities. Type 1 diabetes patients showed a moderate but significant shortening of TCRB CDR3 length in all four CD4+ subsets. Sequencing cDNA rather than genomic DNA could over-represent highly expressing activated cells, although activation and CD3 levels did not differ between groups. Shorter templates might be favored by PCR, yet because patient and control samples were amplified and corrected together, any such skew would affect both groups equally.

For this clone: Its antigen remains unidentified. Base qualities were left out, and no much larger clone turns up one base away.

Each donor gave one peripheral blood draw, averaging approximately 120 mL, which was collected into heparinised tubes. A BD FACSAria II and a panel including CD45RO, CCR7, CD25, CD127, CD95 and CD27 were used to sort naive, central memory, regulatory and stem cell-like memory CD4+ T cells. A purity above 95% was achieved for all sorted populations. PBMCs were separated immediately by Lymphoprep density gradient centrifugation and were stained directly, without being cultured. So that batch effects would be minimized, each experiment stained and sorted samples in pairs, pairing one healthy donor with one patient. CDR1 is given as SGHAT and CDR2 as FQNNGV, both from the germline V gene. Compared with germline, V lacks 1 base and J lacks 6 bases; bases without a gene match: 3. From the cysteine through the phenylalanine, the CDR3 covers 15 amino acids. Only the CDR3 part of the read is kept: 45 bases, read in frame from the first base.

The High Capacity cDNA Reverse Transcription Kit was used to reverse transcribe all of the isolated RNA, meaning that expressed TCRB transcripts were what got sequenced. Deep immunoSEQ sequencing was performed on naive, central memory and regulatory T cell samples, with an average of roughly 3.3 million total reads per sample. Sorted cells were lysed in RLT buffer and RNA was extracted with DNase-treated RNeasy Micro or Mini kits, depending on cell number. To prevent cross-contamination, every cell subset was processed on its own, while patient and healthy donor samples were processed together. The immunoSEQ multiplex PCR was used to amplify TCRB sequences from cDNA, generating 87-bp fragments that spanned the CDR3 region. Amplicons were sequenced on the Illumina HiSeq platform. Per the original workflow: Synthetic template baselines were used to correct PCR bias computationally, reads within Hamming distance 2 were collapsed together, and singletons that could not be merged were discarded. Reads were aligned to IMGT to assign V, D and J genes, CDR3 length, and insertions or deletions at six rearrangement sites. Within each subset, clonotype counts were normalized to sorted cell number, and only after that were true diversity and Gini coefficients computed with the tcR R package. Repertoire sharing was quantified using the overlap coefficient calculated on TCRB nucleotide sequences. Here the immuneACCESS table is served through TCRdb, limited to in-frame sequences with V and J called. Missing clones are a known gap in these copies; in checked studies unresolved V genes cover under half, and the rest lacks a known reason. V, J and clone size are those of that table, while D and trimming were read from the DNA. In all, the sample holds about 9,400 clones, and approximately 78% of those were seen once. The ten largest clones add up to just over 1.4% of the sample.

This TCR derives from a woman younger than 35 in good health. Sample: Tregs from blood. The sample's cell subset or site label, decoded: regulatory CD4+ T cells. This chain is built from TRBV11-2 and TRBJ2-1, with 10 bases in between that match TRBD2. DNA sequence: TGTGCCAGCAGCTTAGCAGCGGGAGGGCGCAATGAGCAGTTCTTC. Its translation reads: CASSLAAGGRNEQFF.